This TCR beta chain derives from a study of cytotoxic CD8 clonotypes in ibrutinib-treated CLL. Regarding this clone: Its antigen remains unknown.

Trimming removed 4 bases at V and 9 bases at J, with 22 bases between. Germline assignment: CDR1 PRHDT and CDR2 FYEKMQ (reference sequence). The CDR3 runs 15 residues. Assay: immunoSEQ multiplex PCR; the TCRdb copy retains only in-frame clones and omits some. The sample lists more than 150,000 clones; about 72% were seen once. General observations from the study: Clonality measured at baseline exceeded age-matched healthy donors, tracking circulating CD8+ T-cell counts.

The sequence was obtained from a human donor with chronic lymphocytic leukemia. The sample in question was PBMCs, obtained after 24 months of ibrutinib treatment. The chain is built from TRBV13 and TRBJ2-7; perhaps D is TRBD1 or TRBD2 (6 bases each). CDR3 in amino acids: CASSSSTGRLEGQYF. DNA of the CDR3: TGTGCCAGCAGCTCCTCTACAGGGAGGCTCGAGGGGCAGTACTTC.